The text below deals with one T cell receptor beta chain. The target antigen is unknown. Sequenced by immunoSEQ multiplex PCR; TCRdb stores in-frame clones only, minus some. The sample holds about 39,000 clones, roughly 93% seen once. CDR1 is MGHDK and CDR2 is SYGVNS in the germline V gene. This CDR3 is 14 amino acids long. Deletions cut 2 bases from V and 6 bases from J, with 12 bases between. This sample was taken from a study of graft-versus-host responses after intestinal transplantation. On the study more broadly: Recipients had multivisceral, liver-intestinal, or isolated intestinal transplants.

Study results and caveats: Patients with graft-donor T cell macrochimerism had high graft-versus-host to host-versus-graft clonal ratios in allografts. The authors found GvH clones in recipient marrow, some appearing first in ileum or blood.

This TCR was recovered from a human donor who was the organ donor for an intestinal transplant. The sequences come from unstimulated CD8+ T cells sorted from spleen or lymph node cells, collected before transplant. This chain links TRBV25-1 with TRBJ2-3, with no clear D. The CDR3 DNA sequence: TGTGCCAGCAGTGAAGAGGTAGGGATGGATACGCAGTATTTT. Translating gives CASSEEVGMDTQYF.